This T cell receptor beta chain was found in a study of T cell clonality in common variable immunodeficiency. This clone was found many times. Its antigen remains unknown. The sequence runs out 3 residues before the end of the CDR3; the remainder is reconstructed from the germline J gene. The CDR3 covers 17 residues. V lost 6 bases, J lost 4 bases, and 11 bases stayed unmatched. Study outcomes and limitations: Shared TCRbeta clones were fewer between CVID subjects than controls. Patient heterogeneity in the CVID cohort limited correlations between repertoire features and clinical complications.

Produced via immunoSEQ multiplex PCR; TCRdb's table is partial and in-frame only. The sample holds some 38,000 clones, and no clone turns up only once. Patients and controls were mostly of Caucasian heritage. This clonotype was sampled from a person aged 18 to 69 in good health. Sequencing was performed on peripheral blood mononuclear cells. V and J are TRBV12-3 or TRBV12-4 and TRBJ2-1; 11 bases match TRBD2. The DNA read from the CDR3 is TGTGCCAGCAGAGGACTAGCGGGTGGTGGCTGGTACAATGAG. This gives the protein CASRGLAGGGWYNE. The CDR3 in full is CASRGLAGGGWYNEQFF.